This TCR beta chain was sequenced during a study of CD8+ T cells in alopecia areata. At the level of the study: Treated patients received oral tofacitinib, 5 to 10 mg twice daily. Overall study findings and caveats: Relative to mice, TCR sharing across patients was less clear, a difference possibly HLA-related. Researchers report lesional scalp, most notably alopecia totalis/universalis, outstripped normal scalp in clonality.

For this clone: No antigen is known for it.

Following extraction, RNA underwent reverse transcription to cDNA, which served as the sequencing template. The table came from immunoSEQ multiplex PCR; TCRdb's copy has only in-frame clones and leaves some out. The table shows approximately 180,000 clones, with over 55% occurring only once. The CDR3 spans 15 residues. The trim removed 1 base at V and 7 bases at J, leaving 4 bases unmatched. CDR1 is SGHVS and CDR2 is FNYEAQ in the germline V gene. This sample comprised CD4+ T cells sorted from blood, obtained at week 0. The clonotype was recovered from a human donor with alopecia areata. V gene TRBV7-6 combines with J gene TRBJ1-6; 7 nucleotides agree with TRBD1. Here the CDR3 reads CASSLGPTGNSPLHF. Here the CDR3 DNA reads TGTGCCAGCAGCTTAGGTCCGACAGGGAATTCACCCCTCCACTTT.